Below are 18 T cell receptor beta chains sequenced from a single sample in a study. Clones were read by immunoSEQ multiplex PCR, and TCRdb kept only the in-frame ones, dropping some. Of tens of thousands of clones in the sample, around 95% were seen once. Sequencing was carried out using PBMCs. All receptors come from a man between 35 and 55 years old with rheumatoid arthritis.

The chain joins TRBV18 to TRBJ1-1; a possible D gene is TRBD1 (5 bases). The CDR3 extends over 13 amino acids. Germline values: CDR1 KGHSH, CDR2 LQKENI. The germline V and J ends were trimmed by 8 bases and 1 base, with 11 bases remaining between them. For the CDR3, the DNA is TGTGCCAGCCTAGGGGTGGCGAACACTGAAGCTTTCTTT. Residues: CASLGVANTEAFF.

V gene TRBV6-2 or TRBV6-3 combines with J gene TRBJ2-1, with D tentatively TRBD1 (7 bases). V lost 5 bases and J lost 7, with 27 bases in between. Germline V CDR1 and CDR2: MNHEY, SVGEGT. The CDR3 runs 18 residues. In nucleotides, the CDR3 is TGTGCCAGCAGTGACAAATTCGGCGGGACCCCGACAGGGAATGAGCAGTTCTTC. This translates into CASSDKFGGTPTGNEQFF.

The J gene is TRBJ1-3, the V gene TRBV27; 7 nucleotides align to TRBD1. The CDR3 sequence is 13 residues long. J lost 0 bases, V lost 8 bases, and 1 base had no gene match. CDR1 and CDR2 from the germline V gene are MNHEY and SMNVEV (reference sequence). In nucleotides, the CDR3 is TGTGCCAGCTGGGACAGCTCTGGAAACACCATATATTTT. This sequence encodes CASWDSSGNTIYF.

The chain carries TRBV4-3 and TRBJ2-6; D remains ambiguous. From germline, CDR1 is LGHNA and CDR2 YSLEER. Trimming cost V 0 bases and J 1 base, with 4 bases left between them. The CDR3 runs 15 residues. CDR3 coding DNA: TGCGCCAGCAGCCAAGATTATTCTGGGGCCAACGTCCTGACTTTC. Protein sequence: CASSQDYSGANVLTF.

A single count supports this clone. The chain joins TRBV7-9 to TRBJ1-3, with 9 bases that match TRBD1. The V gene's germline CDR1 is SEHNR and CDR2 FQNEAQ (reference sequence). The ends lost 0 bases at V and 2 bases at J; junction bases unmatched: 5. The CDR3 consists of 17 residues. The CDR3 is CASSLAGDRVAGNTIYF. The CDR3, as DNA: TGTGCCAGCAGCTTAGCGGGGGACAGGGTTGCTGGAAACACCATATATTTT.

The chain combines TRBV11-2 with TRBJ1-2; 7 bases map to TRBD1. J was trimmed by 4 bases and V by 6 bases; bases with no gene match: 8. Germline CDR1 reads SGHAT; CDR2 reads FQNNGV. The CDR3 covers 14 residues. The CDR3 sequence: CASSIEGGGYGYTF. The CDR3 DNA is TGTGCCAGCAGTATAGAAGGGGGCGGCTATGGCTACACCTTC.

With respect to this clone: At one boundary the junction diverges from the germline segment, which might be a read error. CDR3 in amino acids: CASSVDRGFSYEQYF. CDR3 DNA sequence: TGTGCCAGCAGCGTAGACAGGGGCTTCTCCTACGAGCAGTACTTC. The chain recombines TRBV11-2 with TRBJ2-7, with 8 bases lining up with TRBD1. Germline V gene data show CDR1 as SGHAT and CDR2 as FQNNGV. The CDR3 totals 15 residues.

The count of this clone is one. The J gene is TRBJ2-5, the V gene TRBV29-1; no clear D. With 7 bases removed from V and 2 bases from J, the gap between germline ends came to 5 bases. CDR1 SQVTM and CDR2 ANQGSEA come from the germline V gene. The CDR3 covers 10 residues. The CDR3 loop is CSAGQETQYF. CDR3 sequence (DNA): TGCAGCGCCGGGCAAGAGACCCAGTACTTC.

This CDR3 is CASSLDSGIGEQYF. CDR3 sequence (DNA): TGTGCCAGCAGCTTAGATAGCGGGATTGGCGAGCAGTACTTC. The V gene is TRBV7-9, the J gene TRBJ2-7; 8 bases match TRBD2. Germline CDR1 and CDR2: SEHNR and FQNEAQ (reference sequence). The CDR3 has 14 residues. V gave up 1 base and J gave up 6 bases; unmatched junction bases: 5.

The rearrangement links TRBV6-5 to TRBJ1-1, with 10 bases that match TRBD1. Germline lookup yields CDR1 MNHEY and CDR2 SVGAGI. V gave up 10 bases and J gave up 5 bases; unmatched junction bases: 10. CDR3 length: 14 residues. CDR3 bases: TGTGCCACCCACCGGGACAGGGGATTTACTGAAGCTTTCTTT. Its protein is CATHRDRGFTEAFF.

The chain recombines TRBV2 with TRBJ1-4, with 7 bases that match TRBD1. J lost 1 base, V lost 6 bases, and 5 bases had no gene match. This CDR3 is 15 amino acids long. Germline-derived CDR1 and CDR2 are SNHLY and FYNNEI. The CDR3, as DNA: TGTGCCAGCAGACCTCAGGGGGTAACTAATGAAAAACTGTTTTTT. Protein: CASRPQGVTNEKLFF.

This chain joins TRBV30 and TRBJ2-1; 7 bases match TRBD1. Germline trimming cut 1 base from V and 7 bases from J; bases unmatched to any gene: 1. Per the germline V gene, CDR1 is GTSNPN and CDR2 is SVGIG (reference sequence). This CDR3 contains 12 residues. CDR3 DNA: TGTGCCTGGAGTGCACAGGGGAATGAGCAGTTCTTC. It is translated as CAWSAQGNEQFF.

The chain uses TRBV29-1 and TRBJ2-7; 7 nucleotides match TRBD1. Germline V gene lookup returns CDR1 SQVTM and CDR2 ANQGSEA. There are 12 residues in the CDR3. The DNA for the CDR3 is TGCAGTGCAAGACAGGGTCTGGGGGAGCAGTACTTC. This translates into CSARQGLGEQYF.

This rearrangement joins TRBV11-3 to TRBJ2-1; D unresolved. V dropped 1 base and J dropped 9 bases, with 16 bases sitting between them. CDR1 and CDR2 from the germline V gene are SGHNT and YENEEA. The CDR3 is 15 residues long. The CDR3 region is CASSLGSGYTGEQFF. The DNA for the CDR3 is TGTGCCAGCAGCTTAGGGTCAGGCTATACGGGTGAGCAGTTCTTC.

The rearrangement joins TRBV27 to TRBJ2-7; possibly TRBD1 for D (6 bases). Germline loops: CDR1 MNHEY, CDR2 SMNVEV (reference sequence). The CDR3 totals 13 residues. Deletions cut 6 bases from V and 6 bases from J, with 15 bases between. This CDR3 reads CASSRNRVGEQYF. The CDR3 nucleotides are TGTGCCAGCAGCCGGAACAGGGTCGGCGAGCAGTACTTC.

The V call is TRBV3-1 (or the pseudogene TRBV3-2), the J call TRBJ1-5, with a possible D match to TRBD1 (6 bases). Deletions cut 4 bases from V and 7 bases from J, with 17 bases between. Germline assignment: CDR1 LGHDT and CDR2 YNNKEL (reference sequence). The CDR3 totals 15 residues. The CDR3 nucleotides are TGTGCCAGCAGCCCCTGGGGGGGGGCACAGCAGCCCCAGCATTTT. Protein sequence: CASSPWGGAQQPQHF.

The V and J genes are TRBV19 and TRBJ2-3; D ambiguous. The CDR3 runs to 14 residues. Germline-derived CDR1 and CDR2 are LNHDA and SQIVND (reference sequence). The V and J ends lost 3 bases and 6 bases respectively, with 13 bases between them. CDR3 loop: CASSIKGPWDTQYF. The DNA of the CDR3 is TGTGCCAGTAGTATTAAAGGACCGTGGGATACGCAGTATTTT.

The chain couples TRBV4-2 to TRBJ2-7; possible D gene TRBD1, 6 bases. This CDR3 has 18 amino acids. Trimming removed 2 bases from V and 0 bases from J, with 20 bases in between. In germline, CDR1 is LGHNA, CDR2 YNFKEQ. In nucleotides, the CDR3 is TGTGCCAGCAGCCAACTCATTTCGGGACACTTTACCTCCTACGAGCAGTACTTC. The encoded protein is CASSQLISGHFTSYEQYF.